A single sample gave rise to the 13 T cell receptor beta chains below, sequenced in a study of T cells in Graves' hyperthyroidism and ophthalmopathy. From RNA transcripts, TCR beta CDR3 regions were amplified. Initially, a first-round RT-PCR of the TCR CDR3 employed the HTBI primer set. TCRdb re-called the multiplex PCR reads through MiXCR, storing one row per CDR3 protein. The sample yields 350,000 to 400,000 distinct CDR3 sequences, just under 15% seen once. Sequencing was done on a sample of blood. These receptors were obtained from a woman in her twenties or thirties with Graves' hyperthyroidism.

The table lists this clonotype with a few counts. V gene TRBV7-9 combines with J gene TRBJ2-7, with 13 bases identical to TRBD2. V shed 5 bases and J 4 bases; nucleotides not matched to a gene: 5. Germline CDR1 reads SEHNR; CDR2 reads FQNEAQ (reference sequence). CDR3 size: 15 residues. The CDR3 reads CASSAGTSGDYEQYF. In nucleotides, the CDR3 is TGTGCCAGCAGCGCAGGGACTAGCGGGGATTACGAGCAGTACTTC.

This clonotype showed up just a few times. V and J are TRBV24-1 and TRBJ1-5; the D gene is possibly TRBD1 (6 bases). The germline CDR1 and CDR2 sequences are KGHDR and SFDVKD. V lost 3 bases and J 7 bases, leaving 15 bases between the germline ends. This CDR3 spans 15 amino acids. The CDR3 DNA is TGTGCCACCAGTGATCCCCGGGGGGGCGCCCAGCCCCAGCATTTT. It is translated as CATSDPRGGAQPQHF.

The CDR3: CASSFPPGQKGFF. In DNA, the CDR3 is TGTGCCAGCAGTTTCCCACCCGGGCAGAAAGGTTTCTTT. The gene calls are TRBV6-1 and TRBJ1-1; no reliable D call. CDR1 and CDR2 (germline): MNHNS, SASEGT. This CDR3 has 13 amino acids. Trimming stripped 5 bases from V and 13 bases from J, with 20 bases between.

This clonotype came up a few times. The chain employs TRBV7-9 and TRBJ1-1; 9 bases align to TRBD1. Germline values: CDR1 SEHNR, CDR2 FQNEAQ (reference sequence). The ends lost 4 bases at V and 4 bases at J; junction bases unmatched: 4. The CDR3 totals 14 residues. CDR3 loop: CASSSDRGTTEAFF. CDR3 in DNA: TGTGCCAGCAGCTCGGACAGGGGAACCACTGAAGCTTTCTTT. Full variable domain (outside the CDR3, taken from reference TRBV7-9 and TRBJ1-1): DTGVSQNPRHKITKRGQNVTFRCDPISEHNRLYWYRQTLGQGPEFLTYFQNEAQLEKSRLLSDRFSAERPKGSFSTLEIQRTEQGDSAMYLCASSSDRGTTEAFFGQGTRLTVV.

This clonotype was observed many times. The chain employs TRBV28 and TRBJ1-2; D call uncertain. The V end lost 5 bases, the J end lost 7 bases, and 17 bases lay between the germline ends. The length of the CDR3 is 14 residues. Germline V gene sequence: CDR1 MDHEN, CDR2 SYDVKM. The CDR3 loop reads CASSNTVRVSGYTF. CDR3 in DNA: TGTGCCAGCAGTAATACAGTAAGGGTATCTGGCTACACCTTC.

This clonotype was counted many times. V usage is TRBV20-1 and J usage is TRBJ1-2; the D is unclear. The CDR3 runs 12 residues. The V gene lost 6 bases and the J gene lost 2 bases, with 10 bases spanning the gap. Germline lookup yields CDR1 DFQATT and CDR2 SNEGSKA (reference sequence). The CDR3 region is CSATRQNYGYTF. DNA of the CDR3: TGCAGTGCCACCAGACAAAACTATGGCTACACCTTC.

This clonotype has ten or more counts. The CDR3 is CSARDRLKSYEQYF. CDR3 coding DNA: TGCAGTGCTAGAGATAGGTTAAAGTCCTACGAGCAGTACTTC. This chain connects TRBV20-1 to TRBJ2-7; D remains unclear. The V end was cut by 0 bases, the J end by 1 base, with 10 bases between. CDR1 is DFQATT, CDR2 SNEGSKA, per germline (reference sequence). The CDR3 runs to 14 residues.

In this sample, this clonotype turned up many times. For the CDR3, the DNA is TGCAGTGCTCGGGGATTGCCGTGGAATCAGCCCCAGCATTTT. Amino acid sequence: CSARGLPWNQPQHF. This chain joins TRBV20-1 and TRBJ1-5; no firm D call. V was shortened by 5 bases and J by 4 bases, with 15 bases between the two germline ends. The CDR3 extends over 14 amino acids. Germline loops: CDR1 DFQATT, CDR2 SNEGSKA (reference sequence).

The V and J genes are TRBV6-1 and TRBJ1-5; the D gene is possibly TRBD1 (5 bases). Trimming took 4 bases from V and 3 from J, leaving 13 bases between them. The CDR3 is made up of 15 amino acids. Germline values: CDR1 MNHNS, CDR2 SASEGT. CDR3 residues: CASSAGGGPNQPQHF. CDR3 DNA: TGTGCCAGCAGTGCCGGTGGGGGACCCAATCAGCCCCAGCATTTT.

In this sample, this clonotype turned up many times. The CDR3 here is CASSQGADTDTQYF. CDR3 bases: TGCGCCAGCAGCCAGGGGGCAGACACAGATACGCAGTATTTT. The chain carries TRBV5-1 and TRBJ2-3; TRBD1 agrees at 8 bases. Germline V gene data show CDR1 as SGHRS and CDR2 as YFSETQ. Trimming took 4 bases from V and 2 from J; bases not matched to a gene: 3. The CDR3 loop spans 14 amino acids.

This clonotype has just a few counts. The chain uses TRBV19 and TRBJ2-7; D possibly uses TRBD1 or TRBD2 (6 bases each). From germline, CDR1 is LNHDA and CDR2 SQIVND (reference sequence). V lost 1 base and J lost 6, with 13 bases in between. The CDR3 has 14 amino acids. CDR3 sequence: CASSIVLGGREQYF. CDR3 bases: TGTGCCAGTAGTATAGTCTTGGGGGGCCGCGAGCAGTACTTC.

This clonotype was seen only a few times. CDR3 loop: CASSLGLKQGTTNEKLFF. The DNA of the CDR3 is TGTGCCAGCAGCTTAGGCCTAAAACAGGGAACAACTAATGAAAAACTGTTTTTT. This chain connects TRBV7-9 to TRBJ1-4; the D gene is possibly TRBD1 (6 bases). Trimming shortened V by 1 base and J by 0 bases, and 15 bases separated the two germline ends. Germline CDR1 is SEHNR and CDR2 is FQNEAQ (reference sequence). The CDR3 is made up of 18 amino acids.

This clonotype was picked up many times. The CDR3 DNA reads as TGTGCCAGTAGTGCGACGACAGGGGGCTCCTACAATGAGCAGTTCTTC. Amino acid sequence: CASSATTGGSYNEQFF. The chain links TRBV19 to TRBJ2-1; TRBD1 matches 9 bases. Trimming took 5 bases from V and 0 from J; bases not matched to a gene: 5. The CDR3 is made up of 16 amino acids. The germline V gene has CDR1 LNHDA and CDR2 SQIVND (reference sequence).